Listed below are T cell receptor beta chains from one sample, sequenced in a study of T cell repertoires in cytomegalovirus infection. Which antigens these TCRs recognize remains unknown. Using its own MiXCR run on the reads, TCRdb lists one record per CDR3 protein. The top ten hold roughly an eighth of the sample, which has some 940,000 distinct CDR3 sequences, roughly 31% seen once. The source material was cultured CD8+ T cells from PBMCs, sampled from culture after CMV antigen stimulation. The receptors shown here come from a human donor in good health (CMV status not recorded). Some clones in this sample may be carry-over from other donors' samples. Both conserved end residues are part of each CDR3. Each record gives: V gene, D gene, clone size, J gene, CDR3 DNA, CDR3 protein. A D gene is named only where the DNA matches it firmly. Only part of the rows carry a size: once, few, many, or a class if the clone is expanded.

TRBV6-1	NA	NA	TRBJ2-1	TGTGCCAGCAGTGAAGGGCAGTATGAGCAGTTCTTC	CASSEGQYEQFF
TRBV7-9	TRBD1	many	TRBJ2-1	TGTGCCAGCAGCACGACAGGGGGCGATGGGTACAATGAGCAGTTCTTC	CASSTTGGDGYNEQFF
TRBV7-6	NA	few	TRBJ2-7	TGTGCCAGCAGCTTAGAGGGGGGGGGGCCCAACTACGAGCAGTACTTC	CASSLEGGGPNYEQYF
TRBV12-3/TRBV12-4	NA	few	TRBJ1-2	TGTGCCATCCTTCTTTCTAGCGGCTATGGCTACACCTTC	CAILLSSGYGYTF
TRBV28	NA	NA	TRBJ2-5	TGTGCCAGCAGTTTGCTAACTAGCTCGAAGGAGACCCAGTACTTC	CASSLLTSSKETQYF
TRBV15	NA	few	TRBJ2-3	TGTGCCACCAGCAGGGAGATAGACGGGGCTAGCACAGATACGCAGTATTTT	CATSREIDGASTDTQYF
TRBV27	TRBD1	few	TRBJ1-6	TGTGCCAGCAGGGACAGGGGGGTTTCACCCCTCCACTTT	CASRDRGVSPLHF
TRBV28	TRBD2	NA	TRBJ2-1	TGTGCCAGCAGTTTATTCCCAGGAGCTCTAGCGGCGGCCTATAGCTCCTACAATGAGCAGTTCTTC	CASSLFPGALAAAYSSYNEQFF
TRBV7-9	NA	many	TRBJ2-1	TGTGCCAGCAGCCAGCTCTCGAACATGGGCTCCTACAATGAGCAGTTCTTC	CASSQLSNMGSYNEQFF
TRBV12-3/TRBV12-4	TRBD2	few	TRBJ2-3	TGTGCCAGCAGTTTTTGGAATCTAGCGGGGGGCTCGGCAGATACGCAGTATTTT	CASSFWNLAGGSADTQYF
TRBV5-4	NA	NA	TRBJ2-5	TGTGCCAGTACGCCGGGAGTAATGAAAGTCGGAGAGACCCAGTACTTC	CASTPGVMKVGETQYF
TRBV6-6	NA	NA	TRBJ2-3	TGTGCCAGCAGTTCATCTTCAGCAGATACGCAGTATTTT	CASSSSSADTQYF
TRBV12-3/TRBV12-4	NA	NA	TRBJ2-1	TGTGCCAGCAGTACCATATTTTACAATGAGCAGTTCTTC	CASSTIFYNEQFF
TRBV6-4	NA	NA	TRBJ2-7	TGTGCCAGCAGTGAATTCGCAGGGGTGGGCTACGAGCAGTACTTC	CASSEFAGVGYEQYF
TRBV7-8	TRBD2	few	TRBJ2-7	TGTGCCAGCAGCCTCCCCCTTGACGGGACTAGCGGGGGTCCGATGCACGAGCAGTACTTC	CASSLPLDGTSGGPMHEQYF
TRBV3-1	TRBD2	few	TRBJ2-1	TGTGCCAGCAGCCGGGAGGGGAAAAATGAGCAGTTCTTC	CASSREGKNEQFF
TRBV5-6	TRBD1	few	TRBJ2-5	TGTGCCAGCAGCTCAGGACAGGTTGCGTTTGAGACCCAGTACTTC	CASSSGQVAFETQYF
TRBV7-2	NA	NA	TRBJ1-6	TGTGCCAGCAGCTGGGGACGGGCTATAAGCTCCTATAATTCACCCCTCCACTTT	CASSWGRAISSYNSPLHF
TRBV7-8	NA	many	TRBJ2-2	TGTGCCAGCAGCTTACGGGGAAGAGTAACGAACACCGGGGAGCTGTTTTTT	CASSLRGRVTNTGELFF
TRBV5-6	NA	few	TRBJ1-5	TGTGCCAGCAGCTTACAGGGTCTCGGGCAGCCCCAGCATTTT	CASSLQGLGQPQHF
TRBV20-1	TRBD1	NA	TRBJ1-6	TGCAGTGCTAGAGAGGGACAGTATAATTCACCCCTCCACTTT	CSAREGQYNSPLHF
TRBV13	TRBD1	NA	TRBJ2-5	TGTGCCAGCAGCTTAGGCGGGTGGACAGGGATGGAGGAGACCCAGTACTTC	CASSLGGWTGMEETQYF
TRBV12-3/TRBV12-4	TRBD1	NA	TRBJ2-3	TGTGCCAGCAATACAGGGGGCTCGTCGGATACGCAGTATTTT	CASNTGGSSDTQYF
TRBV27	NA	NA	TRBJ2-3	TGTGCCAGCCGCCCCCCGGACAGAGACCTGATACCCACAGATACGCAGTATTTT	CASRPPDRDLIPTDTQYF
TRBV12-3/TRBV12-4	NA	few	TRBJ2-5	TGTGCCAGCAGCCCGGTGGGGGCCTCTGGTGAACTAGTCCAGTACTTC	CASSPVGASGELVQYF
TRBV7-9	NA	NA	TRBJ2-5	TGTGCCAGCAGGTTAACGGGGTCAGATGAGACCCAGTACTTC	CASRLTGSDETQYF
TRBV6-5	NA	NA	TRBJ2-7	TGTGCCAGCAGTTACCTTTGGACAGAGAGCTCCTACGAGCAGTACTTC	CASSYLWTESSYEQYF
TRBV4-1	TRBD1	NA	TRBJ1-5	TGCGCCAGCAGCCTCAGACAGGGGGCGGGCAATCAGCCCCAGCATTTT	CASSLRQGAGNQPQHF
TRBV5-1	TRBD1	NA	TRBJ2-5	TGCGCCAGCAGCATACAGGGGGCGATGCAAGAGACCCAGTACTTC	CASSIQGAMQETQYF
TRBV19	NA	NA	TRBJ1-5	TGTGCCAGTAGGTCAGGGTATCAGCCCCAGCATTTT	CASRSGYQPQHF
TRBV11-2	TRBD2	few	TRBJ2-1	TGTGCCAGCAGCTTAGGACGAGCGGGGGGATCCTACAATGAGCAGTTCTTC	CASSLGRAGGSYNEQFF
TRBV10-3	NA	NA	TRBJ1-6	TGTGCCACCTTACCGCGAGTGAATTCACCCCTCCACTTT	CATLPRVNSPLHF
TRBV6-5	NA	NA	TRBJ2-1	TGTGCCAGCAGTTCCACTGGGACCCTCAATGAGCAGTTCTTC	CASSSTGTLNEQFF
TRBV7-9	TRBD2	NA	TRBJ2-1	TGTGCCAGCAGTCTTGGCAGCGGGGGGTTTAATGAGCAGTTCTTC	CASSLGSGGFNEQFF
TRBV10-3	NA	few	TRBJ2-6	TGTGCCATCAGTGACGTAGGATCTGGGGCCAACGTCCTGACTTTC	CAISDVGSGANVLTF
TRBV2	TRBD1	few	TRBJ2-2	TGTGCCAGCAGTACAGGGGATCATAGTGCCGGGGAGCTGTTTTTT	CASSTGDHSAGELFF
TRBV4-1	TRBD1	few	TRBJ1-2	TGCGCCAGCAGCCAGGGGGACAGGTCTAACTATGGCTACACCTTC	CASSQGDRSNYGYTF
TRBV7-9	NA	NA	TRBJ1-4	TGTGCCAGCAGTACAAGGGCGCCAATCGATGAAAAACTGTTTTTT	CASSTRAPIDEKLFF
TRBV13	NA	NA	TRBJ1-1	TGTGCCAGCAGCCCCCAAGCGAGGGGGAGTGCTTTCTTT	CASSPQARGSAFF
TRBV7-9	NA	NA	TRBJ2-5	TGTGCCAGCAGCTTGGGACGGTACCAAGAGACCCAGTACTTC	CASSLGRYQETQYF
TRBV6-6	TRBD1	few	TRBJ2-3	TGTGCCAGCAGTTACGGACAGGGTCTAGATACGCAGTATTTT	CASSYGQGLDTQYF
TRBV11-1	TRBD1	NA	TRBJ1-1	TGTGCCAGCAACTTAGGGACAGATATGAACACTGAAGCTTTCTTT	CASNLGTDMNTEAFF
TRBV6-2/TRBV6-3	NA	NA	TRBJ1-2	TGTGCCAGCAGTTTCGAAAAGGTTGGGGGCTACACCTTC	CASSFEKVGGYTF
TRBV20-1	NA	once	TRBJ2-3	TGCAGTGCTAGAGATTGGGTACCAGATACGCAGTATTTT	CSARDWVPDTQYF
TRBV10-2	NA	once	TRBJ2-5	TGCGCCAGCACTTCCAGGGGCAGGGAGACCCAGTACTTC	CASTSRGRETQYF
TRBV5-4	NA	NA	TRBJ2-1	TGTGCCAGCAGCTCGCTGGACAGTGACAATGGGCAGTTCTTC	CASSSLDSDNGQFF
TRBV12-3/TRBV12-4	NA	many	TRBJ1-1	TGTGCCAGCAGTTTAAGGGGAGCTGAAGCTTTCTTT	CASSLRGAEAFF